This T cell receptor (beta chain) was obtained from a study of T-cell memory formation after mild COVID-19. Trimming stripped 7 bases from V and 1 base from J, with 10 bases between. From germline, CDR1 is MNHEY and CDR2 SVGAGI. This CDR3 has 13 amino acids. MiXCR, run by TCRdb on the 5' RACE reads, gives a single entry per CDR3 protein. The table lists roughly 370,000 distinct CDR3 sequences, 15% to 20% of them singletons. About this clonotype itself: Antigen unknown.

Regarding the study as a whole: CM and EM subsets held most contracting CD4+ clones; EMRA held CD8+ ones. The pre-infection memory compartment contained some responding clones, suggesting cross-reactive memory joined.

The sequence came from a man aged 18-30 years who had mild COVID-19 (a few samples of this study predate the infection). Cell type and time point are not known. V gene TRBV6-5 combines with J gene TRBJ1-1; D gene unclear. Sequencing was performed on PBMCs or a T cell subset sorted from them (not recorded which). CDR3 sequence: CASTAGRNTEAFF. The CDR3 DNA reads TGTGCCAGCACGGCAGGAAGGAACACTGAAGCTTTCTTT.